This record covers a single T cell receptor beta chain. Antigen unknown. The data were obtained in a study of T cells in Graves' hyperthyroidism and ophthalmopathy. Study conclusions and caveats: Blood also carried most thyroid clonotypes expanded above 0.001.

TCR beta CDR3 region amplification was performed from RNA transcripts. The TCR CDR3 first-round RT-PCR relied on the HTBI primer set. MiXCR was run by TCRdb on the multiplex PCR reads, yielding one entry per CDR3 protein. This sample carries roughly 280,000 distinct CDR3 sequences, about 17% of them seen once, and the ten largest clones take about 51%. Diagnoses rested on clinical symptoms, serum thyroxine and TRAb, thyroid ultrasound and orbital computed tomography. PBMCs were collected from an approximately 10 ml volume of fresh peripheral blood. Trimming left V 1 base short and J 2 bases short, with 12 bases between. The CDR3 covers 15 residues. Germline V gives CDR1 DFQATT, CDR2 SNEGSKA (reference sequence).

This TCR was sampled from a woman aged 60-75 years with Graves' ophthalmopathy. The chain recombines TRBV20-1 with TRBJ2-4; D is perhaps TRBD2 (5 bases). The specimen sequenced was blood. The CDR3 coding sequence is TGCAGTGCTAGAGTTGCTACTAGAACCAAAAACATTCAGTACTTC. Translated, it gives CSARVATRTKNIQYF.